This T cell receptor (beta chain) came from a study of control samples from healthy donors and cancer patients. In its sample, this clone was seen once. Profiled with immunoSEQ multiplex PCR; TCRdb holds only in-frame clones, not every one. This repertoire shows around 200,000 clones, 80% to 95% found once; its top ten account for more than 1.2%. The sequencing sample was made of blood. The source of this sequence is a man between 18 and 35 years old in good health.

CDR3 in DNA: TGTGCCAGCTCGCGGACAGGGATCGCCCCCGCAGATACGCAGTATTTT. It translates to CASSRTGIAPADTQYF. V is TRBV18 and J is TRBJ2-3; 8 bases are shared with TRBD1. V lost 6 bases to trimming and J lost 4 bases; unmatched junction nucleotides: 12. Germline V CDR1 and CDR2: KGHSH, LQKENI. This CDR3 region has 16 residues.